The 16 T cell receptor beta chains below were found in one sample sequenced in a study of cytomegalovirus exposure and HLA in healthy donors. TCRdb keeps only in-frame clones here, not all; method: immunoSEQ multiplex PCR. The sample contains under 150,000 clones, 85% to 90% of which appear only once. The specimen sequenced was PBMCs. These receptors were taken from a woman younger than 35 in good health and CMV-seronegative.

This clone was found once. The chain joins TRBV9 to TRBJ2-1; no reliable D call. The CDR3 has 15 amino acids. Germline CDR1 is SGDLS and CDR2 is YYNGEE. V gave up 3 bases and J gave up 1 base, with 11 bases separating them. CDR3 nucleotide sequence: TGTGCCAGCAGCGCCACAGCCTTTTCCTACAATGAGCAGTTCTTC. As protein: CASSATAFSYNEQFF.

This rearrangement joins TRBV6-6 to TRBJ2-3; no definite D call. Germline CDR1 reads MNHNY; CDR2 reads SVGAGI (reference sequence). The CDR3 is 14 residues long. V was shortened by 2 bases and J by 0 bases, with 6 bases between the two germline ends. CDR3 nucleotide sequence: TGTGCCAGCAGTTACGTCGGGAGCACAGATACGCAGTATTTT. It codes for CASSYVGSTDTQYF.

V and J are TRBV6-6 and TRBJ1-2; TRBD1 is a possible D gene (6 bases). This CDR3 comprises 15 residues. From germline, CDR1 is MNHNY and CDR2 SVGAGI (reference sequence). The ends were cut back, 3 bases at V and 8 bases at J, with 19 bases in the middle. This CDR3 is CASSYSPRTDGGYTF. Written as DNA, the CDR3 is TGTGCCAGCAGTTATTCCCCGAGGACAGACGGGGGCTACACCTTC.

This clone was detected once. V and J are TRBV6-6 and TRBJ2-2; D call uncertain. This CDR3 contains 14 residues. V lost 4 bases to trimming and J lost 4 bases, with 10 bases between them. The V gene's germline CDR1 is MNHNY and CDR2 SVGAGI (reference sequence). The CDR3 DNA follows: TGTGCCAGCAGTTCCGCTAGATTCACCGGGGAGCTGTTTTTT. Protein product: CASSSARFTGELFF.

CDR3 sequence reads: CASSQERSGYEQFF. For the CDR3, the DNA is TGCGCCAGCAGCCAAGAACGTTCAGGGTATGAGCAGTTCTTC. The rearrangement joins TRBV4-3 to TRBJ2-1, with D perhaps matching TRBD1 (5 bases). The CDR3 is 14 amino acids. The V gene lost 0 bases and the J gene lost 8 bases, with 11 bases spanning the gap. Germline-derived CDR1 and CDR2 are LGHNA and YSLEER.

The CDR3 DNA reads as TGTGCCAGCAGAACAGGGGATGTGGACACTGAAGCTTTCTTT. As protein: CASRTGDVDTEAFF. V and J are TRBV28 and TRBJ1-1, with 7 bases that match TRBD1. This CDR3 contains 14 residues. With V trimmed by 6 bases and J by 3 bases, 7 bases remained unmatched. Germline V CDR1 and CDR2: MDHEN, SYDVKM. The full variable domain, rest sourced from reference TRBV28 and TRBJ1-1, is DVKVTQSSRYLVKRTGEKVFLECVQDMDHENMFWYRQDPGLGLRLIYFSYDVKMKEKGDIPEGYSVSREKKERFSLILESASTNQTSMYLCASRTGDVDTEAFFGQGTRLTVV.

This chain joins TRBV19 and TRBJ2-7; D is possibly TRBD2 (6 bases). CDR1 is LNHDA, CDR2 SQIVND, per germline (reference sequence). CDR3 length: 15 amino acids. Trimming left V 2 bases short and J 2 bases short, with 13 bases between. CDR3 nucleotides: TGTGCCAGTAGTATACCCCGTGGAGGGGCCTACGAGCAGTACTTC. Translating it yields CASSIPRGGAYEQYF.

The chain is built from TRBV14 and TRBJ2-5; D remains ambiguous. Germline values: CDR1 SGHDN, CDR2 FVKESK. V shed 1 base and J shed 7 bases, with 16 bases lying between them. The CDR3 is 15 residues long. CDR3 region: CASSQVGSLVGTQYF. The CDR3 nucleotides are TGTGCCAGCAGCCAAGTTGGTAGCCTAGTCGGGACCCAGTACTTC.

CDR3 DNA sequence: TGTGCCAGCGCAGCGAGCTCCTATAATTCACCCCTCCACTTT. This encodes CASAASSYNSPLHF. The V call is TRBV2, the J call TRBJ1-6; D call uncertain. Trimming removed 8 bases at V and 0 bases at J, with 8 bases between. This CDR3 region has 14 residues. The V gene's germline CDR1 is SNHLY and CDR2 FYNNEI. The entire variable domain, with the rest obtained from reference TRBV2 and TRBJ1-6, is as follows: EPEVTQTPSHQVTQMGQEVILRCVPISNHLYFYWYRQILGQKVEFLVSFYNNEISEKSEIFDDQFSVERPDGSNFTLKIRSTKLEDSAMYFCASAASSYNSPLHFGNGTRLTVT.

The chain couples TRBV19 to TRBJ2-7; 9 bases match TRBD1. Germline V CDR1 and CDR2: LNHDA, SQIVND (reference sequence). CDR3 size: 14 residues. J was trimmed by 4 bases and V by 7 bases; bases with no gene match: 8. The CDR3 reads CASKPGTGYYEQYF. CDR3 DNA: TGTGCCAGTAAACCCGGGACAGGGTATTACGAGCAGTACTTC.

The V and J genes are TRBV27 and TRBJ1-5, with D possibly matching TRBD1 (5 bases). The CDR3 consists of 16 residues. Per germline, CDR1 MNHEY and CDR2 SMNVEV (reference sequence). Trimming pared 3 bases from V and 0 bases from J, leaving 12 bases between. CDR3 nucleotides: TGTGCCAGCAGTTTGGGGCCGGGCTATAGCAATCAGCCCCAGCATTTT. Its protein product is CASSLGPGYSNQPQHF.

V gene TRBV5-4 combines with J gene TRBJ1-2; D ambiguous. V gave up 1 base and J gave up 2 bases, with 3 bases separating them. The CDR3 sequence is 12 residues long. Per the germline V gene, CDR1 is SGHNT and CDR2 is YYREEE (reference sequence). The CDR3 sequence: CASSLPNYGYTF. As DNA, the CDR3 is TGTGCCAGCAGCTTGCCGAACTATGGCTACACCTTC. Together with reference TRBV5-4 and TRBJ1-2, the CDR3 gives the full variable domain: ETGVTQSPTHLIKTRGQQVTLRCSSQSGHNTVSWYQQALGQGPQFIFQYYREEENGRGNFPPRFSGLQFPNYSSELNVNALELDDSALYLCASSLPNYGYTFGSGTRLTVV.

The chain uses TRBV5-4 and TRBJ1-1, with D perhaps TRBD1 (6 bases). CDR1 SGHNT and CDR2 YYREEE come from the germline V gene (reference sequence). V gave up 3 bases and J gave up 0 bases, with 12 bases separating them. This CDR3 has 15 residues. CDR3 in amino acids: CASSYRASMNTEAFF. The CDR3 DNA reads TGTGCCAGCAGCTACAGGGCCAGCATGAACACTGAAGCTTTCTTT.

V is TRBV15 and J is TRBJ1-5; 11 bases agree with TRBD1. The germline gives CDR1 LNHNV, CDR2 YYDKDF (reference sequence). This CDR3 region has 16 residues. The V segment lost 4 bases and the J segment 4 bases; nucleotides outside the gene matches: 6. CDR3 DNA: TGTGCCACCAGCACTTCGGACAGGGGGCAAAATCAGCCCCAGCATTTT. As protein: CATSTSDRGQNQPQHF.

The V gene is TRBV14, the J gene TRBJ2-3, with 9 bases lining up with TRBD1. The CDR3 runs to 15 residues. V lost 1 base, J lost 6 bases, and 5 bases stayed unmatched. Germline CDR1 and CDR2: SGHDN and FVKESK. The CDR3 DNA follows: TGTGCCAGCAGCCAAGGAGGACAGGGGTGGGATACGCAGTATTTT. Translation gives CASSQGGQGWDTQYF.

V and J are TRBV11-3 and TRBJ1-1; 9 positions agree with TRBD1. CDR3 length equals 17 residues. Germline CDR1 SGHNT, CDR2 YENEEA. With V trimmed by 5 bases and J by 1 base, 11 bases remained unmatched. Written as DNA, the CDR3 is TGTGCCAGCAGCACACGGACACAGGGGGCCGGGAACACTGAAGCTTTCTTT. The encoded protein is CASSTRTQGAGNTEAFF.